A single sample gave rise to the 2 T cell receptor beta chains below, sequenced in a study of blood T cell repertoires in COVID-19. Method: immunoSEQ multiplex PCR; TCRdb's copy keeps in-frame clones and lacks some. The data show about 65,000 clones, with about nine tenths seen just once and 1.3% held by the top ten. Sequencing was done on a sample of peripheral blood. These receptors came from a man between 60 and 70 years old with acute or convalescent COVID-19.

This sequence joins TRBV29-1 and TRBJ1-1; possibly TRBD1 for D (5 bases). The germline V gene has CDR1 SQVTM and CDR2 ANQGSEA. The V and J ends lost 7 bases and 2 bases respectively, with 17 bases between them. The CDR3 runs 14 residues. For the CDR3, the DNA is TGCAGCGCTAAGGGACTTATCATAAACACTGAAGCTTTCTTT. Protein: CSAKGLIINTEAFF. Looking up the rest from reference TRBV29-1 and TRBJ1-1 gives the full variable domain: SAVISQKPSRDICQRGTSLTIQCQVDSQVTMMFWYRQQPGQSLTLIATANQGSEATYESGFVIDKFPISRPNLTFSTLTVSNMSPEDSSIYLCSAKGLIINTEAFFGQGTRLTVV.

The chain is built from TRBV9 and TRBJ1-1; TRBD1 agrees at 10 bases. The V and J ends lost 0 bases and 4 bases, in that order; junction bases with no gene match: 9. CDR3 length: 17 amino acids. Germline V gene sequence: CDR1 SGDLS, CDR2 YYNGEE. CDR3 nucleotides: TGTGCCAGCAGCGTAGGCGGGACAGGGGCGGGGAGCACTGAAGCTTTCTTT. It codes for CASSVGGTGAGSTEAFF.